Following are 18 T cell receptor beta chains from one sample sequenced in a study of T cell responses to AZD1222 COVID-19 vaccine. TCRdb's table, derived via immunoSEQ multiplex PCR, lists solely in-frame clones and lacks some. Here the sample spans about 150,000 clones, approximately 90% being singletons. The sequencing used peripheral blood, collected 28 days after the second AZD1222 dose. The receptors were sampled from an adult who received the AZD1222 COVID-19 vaccine.

The gene calls are TRBV11-2 and TRBJ2-3; D remains unclear. The V and J ends lost 5 bases and 4 bases respectively, with 7 bases between them. Germline CDR1 SGHAT, CDR2 FQNNGV. The CDR3 spans 12 residues. CDR3 DNA sequence: TGTGCCAGCAGCGAGTGGGCAGATACGCAGTATTTT. Its protein is CASSEWADTQYF.

CDR3 bases: TGCGCCAGCAGCCCCCCCGGTAGGGCAGGGGAGGCGAATGAGCAGTTCTTC. Translating gives CASSPPGRAGEANEQFF. The gene calls are TRBV4-1 and TRBJ2-1; the D gene could be TRBD1 or TRBD2 (6 bases each). The germline gives CDR1 MGHRA, CDR2 YSYEKL. V lost 4 bases and J 7 bases, leaving 23 bases between the germline ends. This CDR3 comprises 17 residues.

The chain carries TRBV10-2 and TRBJ1-3; D is unclear. V lost 7 bases to trimming and J lost 4 bases, with 11 bases between them. The CDR3 totals 13 residues. Germline V gene lookup returns CDR1 WSHSY and CDR2 SAAADI. The CDR3 region is CASILDGGNTIYF. CDR3 in DNA: TGCGCCAGCATCCTGGACGGGGGAAACACCATATATTTT.

This sequence joins TRBV6-1 and TRBJ1-1; D uncertain. V lost 2 bases and J lost 0, with 4 bases in between. Germline CDR1 is MNHNS and CDR2 is SASEGT. The CDR3 spans 13 residues. The CDR3 protein is CASSESLNTEAFF. The CDR3 DNA sequence: TGTGCCAGCAGTGAAAGTTTGAACACTGAAGCTTTCTTT.

This sequence joins TRBV6-2 or TRBV6-3 and TRBJ2-7; D call uncertain. The germline V gene has CDR1 MNHEY and CDR2 SVGEGT. This CDR3 is 11 amino acids long. V lost 6 bases to trimming and J lost 4 bases, with 7 bases between them. The DNA for the CDR3 is TGTGCCAGCAGCTCCTTTTACGAGCAGTACTTC. Translation gives CASSSFYEQYF.

The chain uses TRBV19 and TRBJ1-4; no clear D gene. The CDR3 is 12 amino acids. Trimming removed 1 base at V and 7 bases at J, with 4 bases between. CDR1 and CDR2 (germline): LNHDA, SQIVND (reference sequence). This CDR3 is CASSIVGEKLFF. As DNA, the CDR3 is TGTGCCAGTAGTATAGTGGGTGAAAAACTGTTTTTT.

The genes are TRBV30 and TRBJ1-2; D may be TRBD1 (6 bases). Trimming removed 2 bases from V and 4 bases from J, with 17 bases in between. The CDR3 runs 15 residues. Per the germline V gene, CDR1 is GTSNPN and CDR2 is SVGIG (reference sequence). CDR3 sequence: CAWSPHDRSPYGYTF. For the CDR3, the DNA is TGTGCCTGGAGTCCACACGACAGGTCCCCCTATGGCTACACCTTC.

This rearrangement joins TRBV6-5 to TRBJ1-6; no clear D gene. CDR3 length: 14 amino acids. The V gene lost 6 bases and the J gene lost 5 bases, with 11 bases spanning the gap. Germline CDR1 MNHEY, CDR2 SVGAGI. The CDR3 coding sequence is TGTGCCAGCAGCTCCGACATAAATAATTCACCCCTCCACTTT. It is translated as CASSSDINNSPLHF.

This clone has just one count. V and J are TRBV13 and TRBJ1-1; TRBD1 agrees at 11 bases. The length of the CDR3 is 15 residues. Unmatched junction bases numbered 8, after V lost 0 bases and J lost 11 bases. The germline V gene encodes CDR1 PRHDT and CDR2 FYEKMQ (reference sequence). The CDR3 sequence is CASSLGSDRGREAFF. The CDR3 DNA is TGTGCCAGCAGCTTAGGTTCGGACAGGGGGCGGGAGGCTTTCTTT.

Only a few counts were recorded for this clone. The chain has TRBV5-1 and TRBJ1-2; 11 nucleotides align to TRBD1. V was pared by 2 bases and J by 5 bases, with 8 bases of the junction left unmatched. Germline V gives CDR1 SGHRS, CDR2 YFSETQ. The CDR3 spans 16 residues. The CDR3 sequence: CASSFFPGQGGYGYTF. CDR3 sequence (DNA): TGCGCCAGCAGCTTTTTTCCGGGACAGGGGGGTTATGGCTACACCTTC.

This CDR3 is CASSRAGGRLAKNIQYF. CDR3 DNA: TGTGCCAGCTCACGAGCGGGAGGGCGACTAGCCAAAAACATTCAGTACTTC. The chain combines TRBV18 with TRBJ2-4, with 10 nucleotides matching TRBD2. The J segment lost 0 bases and the V segment lost 4 bases, leaving 6 bases of the junction unmatched. CDR3 length equals 17 residues. The germline gives CDR1 KGHSH, CDR2 LQKENI.

The chain has TRBV7-9 and TRBJ2-1; D might be TRBD1 (6 bases). CDR3 length: 16 residues. Trimming took 2 bases from V and 0 from J, leaving 11 bases between them. Germline lookup yields CDR1 SEHNR and CDR2 FQNEAQ (reference sequence). The CDR3 DNA reads TGTGCCAGCAGCTTAAGGGGGACAACCTCCTACAATGAGCAGTTCTTC. It encodes CASSLRGTTSYNEQFF. The full variable domain, its missing parts supplied by reference TRBV7-9 and TRBJ2-1, is DTGVSQNPRHKITKRGQNVTFRCDPISEHNRLYWYRQTLGQGPEFLTYFQNEAQLEKSRLLSDRFSAERPKGSFSTLEIQRTEQGDSAMYLCASSLRGTTSYNEQFFGPGTRLTVL.

The chain employs TRBV2 and TRBJ1-1; TRBD1 matches 9 bases. This CDR3 has 17 amino acids. Germline CDR1 is SNHLY and CDR2 is FYNNEI. The V gene end was trimmed by 7 bases and the J gene end by 6 bases; junction bases not matched to a gene: 18. This chain's CDR3 is CASTIPGQGVVNAEAFF. CDR3 DNA: TGTGCCAGCACCATACCGGGACAGGGTGTAGTAAATGCTGAAGCTTTCTTT. Variable domain in full (rest from reference TRBV2 and TRBJ1-1): EPEVTQTPSHQVTQMGQEVILRCVPISNHLYFYWYRQILGQKVEFLVSFYNNEISEKSEIFDDQFSVERPDGSNFTLKIRSTKLEDSAMYFCASTIPGQGVVNAEAFFGQGTRLTVV.

The J gene is TRBJ1-1, the V gene TRBV2, with 11 bases aligning to TRBD1. Germline assignment: CDR1 SNHLY and CDR2 FYNNEI. The CDR3 contains 13 residues. J was trimmed by 7 bases and V by 4 bases; bases with no gene match: 2. This chain's CDR3 is CASSAGTGGEAFF. In nucleotides, the CDR3 is TGTGCCAGCAGTGCCGGGACAGGGGGTGAAGCTTTCTTT. Full variable domain (missing parts from reference TRBV2 and TRBJ1-1): EPEVTQTPSHQVTQMGQEVILRCVPISNHLYFYWYRQILGQKVEFLVSFYNNEISEKSEIFDDQFSVERPDGSNFTLKIRSTKLEDSAMYFCASSAGTGGEAFFGQGTRLTVV.

The chain is built from TRBV19 and TRBJ2-1; 11 bases map to TRBD2. The CDR3 is made up of 15 amino acids. Germline V gives CDR1 LNHDA, CDR2 SQIVND (reference sequence). V lost 6 bases, J lost 6 bases, and 7 bases stayed unmatched. The CDR3 bases are TGTGCCAGTAGGCCTACTAGCGGGAGAGGCAATGAGCAGTTCTTC. This encodes CASRPTSGRGNEQFF.

This clone showed up just a few times. The chain has TRBV25-1 and TRBJ1-3; TRBD1 is a possible D gene (6 bases). V lost 6 bases, J lost 3 bases, and 12 bases lay in between. Germline lookup yields CDR1 MGHDK and CDR2 SYGVNS. The CDR3 sequence is 14 residues long. CDR3 DNA sequence: TGTGCCAGCAGAGGAGGGGGAGGTGGAAACACCATATATTTT. Translated: CASRGGGGGNTIYF.

The chain is built from TRBV19 and TRBJ1-5; D ambiguous. V shed 4 bases and J shed 0 bases, with 7 bases lying between them. The CDR3 has 14 amino acids. Germline assignment: CDR1 LNHDA and CDR2 SQIVND (reference sequence). The CDR3 sequence is CASSTGNSNQPQHF. The CDR3 region has the DNA TGTGCCAGTAGTACTGGGAATAGCAATCAGCCCCAGCATTTT. The full variable domain, its missing parts supplied by reference TRBV19 and TRBJ1-5, is DGGITQSPKYLFRKEGQNVTLSCEQNLNHDAMYWYRQDPGQGLRLIYYSQIVNDFQKGDIAEGYSVSREKKESFPLTVTSAQKNPTAFYLCASSTGNSNQPQHFGDGTRLSIL.

DNA of the CDR3: TGTGCCAGCAGGGAAGGGAACACTGAAGCTTTCTTT. This sequence encodes CASREGNTEAFF. This chain links TRBV10-3 with TRBJ1-1, with TRBD1 as a possible D gene (5 bases). Germline-derived CDR1 and CDR2 are ENHRY and SYGVKD. The CDR3 is 12 residues long. Trimming took 10 bases from V and 1 from J, leaving 10 bases between them.